The clone carrying this TCR beta chain was seen a few times. Its antigen is not identified. This sequence may be a read error, since a much larger clone differs from it by one base. These data are taken from a study of T cells after posttransplantation cyclophosphamide. Peripheral blood was collected from the related graft donor on the marrow donation day. Findings and limits, study-wide: After PTCy, TRB diversity resembled that of CNI/methotrexate controls. Blood and skin or GI T cell repertoires showed limited TRB overlap. Later blood repertoires were often dominated by clones from the donor CD8+ memory compartment.

The CDR3 is 14 residues long. CDR1 is SGHVS, CDR2 FQNEAQ, per germline. Generated by immunoSEQ multiplex PCR, the TCRdb table keeps only in-frame clones and is missing some. The data list some 43,000 clones, none observed once; 2% to 2.5% falls to the top ten. This sequence joins TRBV7-8 and TRBJ1-1; unclear D gene. Source material: PBMCs. This clonotype originated in a man aged 40-50 years in good health, CMV-negative, and a related stem cell transplant donor. DNA for the CDR3: TGTGCCGGCAGCTCCGGACTTACGAACACTGAAGCTTTCTTT. This sequence encodes CAGSSGLTNTEAFF.